This T cell receptor beta chain stems from a study of blood T cells in healthy people across ages. Aged about 6 to 100, donors were systemically healthy Caucasians from Russia. Isolation recovered at least 6.5 million PBMCs from every sample. A second PCR of 7 to 11 cycles used a sample-barcoded 5' primer and a J-beta primer mix. TCRdb used MiXCR to reprocess the 5' RACE reads, holding one entry per CDR3 protein. The sample records 890,000 or so distinct CDR3 sequences, about 62% being singletons. This CDR3 is 12 amino acids long. Concerning this clonotype itself: A much larger clonotype is one base distant, so this may be a read error.

The chain has TRBV12-3 or TRBV12-4 and TRBJ2-3; perhaps TRBD2 as D (6 bases). This sequence was found in a man younger than 45 in good health. The sequenced sample consisted of blood. CDR3 in amino acids: CASSGLTDTRYF. The DNA for the CDR3 is TGTGCCAGCAGTGGACTAACAGATACGCGGTATTTT.